This T cell receptor beta chain was sequenced during a study of T cells in Graves' hyperthyroidism and ophthalmopathy. TCR beta CDR3 sequences were amplified from RNA transcripts. During a first-round RT-PCR of the TCR CDR3, the HTBI primer set was used. TCRdb called the multiplex PCR reads again in MiXCR, with one record for every CDR3 protein. The sample has hundreds of thousands of distinct CDR3 sequences, 18% seen once. This CDR3 has 16 amino acids. The V gene's germline CDR1 is SGHDN and CDR2 FVKESK. V shed 0 bases and J shed 4 bases, with 16 bases lying between them. This rearrangement joins TRBV14 to TRBJ2-7, with a possible D match to TRBD2 (7 bases). The material sequenced was blood. The sequence was collected from a woman aged 50 to 60 with Graves' hyperthyroidism that later progressed to Graves' ophthalmopathy. For the CDR3, the DNA is TGTGCCAGCAGCCAAGAGTTCGGCAGGGGAGGGTACGAGCAGTACTTC. Its protein is CASSQEFGRGGYEQYF.